The text below deals with one TCR beta chain. Data came from immunoSEQ multiplex PCR; TCRdb stores just in-frame clones and leaves some out. The sample consists of over 200,000 clones, about 90% of them appearing once. The data originate from a study of blood T cell repertoires in COVID-19. While infection was still active, Seattle patients were enrolled and then followed longitudinally. The TCR comes from a man aged 25-40 years with COVID-19, enrolled during active disease. Sequencing was performed on peripheral blood.

CDR3 amino acids: CASSLTTGGTYGYTF. The CDR3 DNA follows: TGTGCCAGCAGTTTAACGACAGGGGGAACCTATGGCTACACCTTC. This chain joins TRBV28 and TRBJ1-2; 9 bases match TRBD1. The germline gives CDR1 MDHEN, CDR2 SYDVKM. The CDR3 covers 15 residues. Trimming cost V 2 bases and J 4 bases; bases outside gene matches: 5.